The sequence of this TCR beta chain was determined in a study of graft-versus-host responses after intestinal transplantation. For the study at large: Each recipient received anti-thymocyte globulin induction, then tacrolimus and steroids for around 3 years. Study-level findings and limits: The recipient marrow held GvH clones, and some of them showed up first in ileum or blood.

Profiling relied on immunoSEQ multiplex PCR, and the TCRdb table lists in-frame clones only, not all of them. The data show tens of thousands of clones, around 94% seen once. Concerning this clone itself: Its antigen is not known.

The CDR3 totals 14 residues. The trim removed 5 bases at V and 5 bases at J, leaving 5 bases unmatched. CDR1 is MDHEN, CDR2 SYDVKM, per germline. This material consisted of PBMCs, taken 16 days after intestinal transplant. This TCR derives from a human patient who received an intestinal transplant, so some T cells may come from the graft donor. The chain links TRBV28 to TRBJ1-4; TRBD1 matches at 7 bases. In DNA form, the CDR3 reads TGTGCCAGCAGTCTTCCGGGACAGAATGAAAAACTGTTTTTT. Protein product: CASSLPGQNEKLFF.